The 28 T cell receptor beta chains reported below all come from one sample, sequenced in a study of blood T cell repertoires in COVID-19. TCRdb's copy holds only in-frame clones and misses some; the assay was immunoSEQ multiplex PCR. Among 210,000 or so clones listed, about 90% were seen once. Material for sequencing was peripheral blood. Receptors were obtained from a man between 40 and 49 years old with active or convalescent COVID-19.

This chain links TRBV21-1 with TRBJ2-3; the table's D call of TRBD2 was not tested on the DNA. TRBV21-1 is annotated as a pseudogene. This CDR3 is 17 amino acids long. Here the CDR3 DNA reads TGTGCCAGCAGCATTGAGGGGGGGCGGGAATCTACAGATACGCAGTATTTT. Protein sequence: CASSIEGGRESTDTQYF.

In its sample, this clone was seen a few times. The rearrangement links TRBV19 to TRBJ1-1; D possibly corresponds to TRBD1 (6 bases). Trimming removed 9 bases from V and 0 bases from J, with 8 bases in between. The CDR3 spans 12 residues. Germline-derived CDR1 and CDR2 are LNHDA and SQIVND (reference sequence). The DNA of the CDR3 is TGTGCCAGCCGGACAGTGAACACTGAAGCTTTCTTT. Its protein is CASRTVNTEAFF.

The chain has TRBV7-9 and TRBJ2-5; D is uncertain. V lost 5 bases to trimming and J lost 1 base, with 14 bases between them. The CDR3 length is 15 residues. CDR1 is SEHNR, CDR2 FQNEAQ, per germline (reference sequence). CDR3 residues: CASSRSQLIQETQYF. CDR3 DNA sequence: TGTGCCAGCAGCCGATCTCAGTTGATCCAAGAGACCCAGTACTTC.

The chain has TRBV5-1 and TRBJ1-1, with TRBD1 matching 9 bases. J was trimmed by 5 bases and V by 3 bases; bases with no gene match: 2. The CDR3 spans 13 residues. Germline V gene data show CDR1 as SGHRS and CDR2 as YFSETQ. The CDR3 region has the DNA TGCGCCAGCAGCTGGGACAGGGAGACTGAAGCTTTCTTT. Protein product: CASSWDRETEAFF.

This chain uses TRBV5-1 with TRBJ1-1; no reliable D call. The CDR3 consists of 14 residues. Looked up from germline, CDR1 is SGHRS and CDR2 is YFSETQ. Trimming stripped 5 bases from V and 1 base from J, with 12 bases between. This CDR3 reads CASRPTPGNTEAFF. Written as DNA, the CDR3 is TGCGCCAGCAGGCCGACCCCGGGGAACACTGAAGCTTTCTTT. The whole variable domain, remainder taken from reference TRBV5-1 and TRBJ1-1, is KAGVTQTPRYLIKTRGQQVTLSCSPISGHRSVSWYQQTPGQGLQFLFEYFSETQRNKGNFPGRFSGRQFSNSRSEMNVSTLELGDSALYLCASRPTPGNTEAFFGQGTRLTVV.

V gene TRBV12-5 combines with J gene TRBJ1-1; 8 nucleotides align to TRBD1. Germline V lookup: CDR1 LGHNT, CDR2 FRNRAP. The CDR3 has 13 amino acids. The V segment lost 6 bases and the J segment 4 bases; nucleotides outside the gene matches: 4. CDR3 loop: CASGSTGGTEAFF. The CDR3 nucleotides read TGTGCTAGTGGCTCTACAGGGGGCACTGAAGCTTTCTTT.

This chain uses TRBV13 with TRBJ1-2; D is uncertain. Looked up from germline, CDR1 is PRHDT and CDR2 is FYEKMQ (reference sequence). Trimming removed 6 bases from V and 0 bases from J, with 14 bases in between. The CDR3 length is 15 residues. DNA of the CDR3: TGTGCCAGCAGTTCATATTCGGACTCTAACTATGGCTACACCTTC. This codes for CASSSYSDSNYGYTF.

The chain has TRBV11-1 and TRBJ2-5; 9 bases match TRBD1. This CDR3 comprises 16 residues. The germline CDR1 and CDR2 sequences are SGHAT and FQDESV (reference sequence). Trimming removed 4 bases from V and 2 bases from J; junction bases left unmatched: 8. CDR3 DNA sequence: TGTGCCAGCAGCTACGCGGGACAGGGAGGACAAGAGACCCAGTACTTC. Translating it yields CASSYAGQGGQETQYF.

This chain joins TRBV3-1 (or the pseudogene TRBV3-2) and TRBJ2-1, with 9 nucleotides matching TRBD2. This CDR3 spans 19 amino acids. Germline V gives CDR1 LGHDT, CDR2 YNNKEL (reference sequence). The J segment lost 4 bases and the V segment lost 3 bases, leaving 16 bases of the junction unmatched. CDR3 sequence reads: CASSHWTSAGGEWYNEQFF. CDR3 DNA: TGTGCCAGCAGCCACTGGACTAGCGCTGGCGGAGAATGGTACAATGAGCAGTTCTTC.

The rearrangement joins TRBV27 to TRBJ1-5, with D possibly TRBD1 on 6 matching bases. The V gene lost 5 bases and the J gene lost 5 bases, with 13 bases spanning the gap. The germline CDR1 and CDR2 sequences are MNHEY and SMNVEV (reference sequence). CDR3 length: 14 amino acids. CDR3 region: CASSPGAGDQPQHF. CDR3 DNA sequence: TGTGCCAGCAGTCCCGGGGCAGGGGATCAGCCCCAGCATTTT.

This chain links TRBV2 with TRBJ2-3, with D possibly TRBD1 on 5 matching bases. Germline CDR1 is SNHLY and CDR2 is FYNNEI. Trimming took off 1 base at V and 12 bases at J, with 14 bases between the two ends. The length of the CDR3 is 13 residues. This chain's CDR3 is CASSEVQGLKQYF. CDR3 coding DNA: TGTGCCAGCAGTGAAGTCCAGGGCCTAAAACAGTATTTT.

This chain links TRBV28 with TRBJ2-3; TRBD2 matches at 7 bases. Germline CDR1 and CDR2: MDHEN and SYDVKM. After removal of 7 bases from V and 1 base from J, the junction contained 5 bases not matched to a gene. The CDR3 loop spans 14 amino acids. CDR3 sequence: CASMGGGGTDTQYF. CDR3 DNA: TGTGCCAGCATGGGGGGAGGGGGCACAGATACGCAGTATTTT.

V gene TRBV30 combines with J gene TRBJ1-5; D gene uncertain. V shed 1 base and J shed 1 base, with 8 bases lying between them. This CDR3 has 14 residues. Germline values: CDR1 GTSNPN, CDR2 SVGIG (reference sequence). This CDR3 reads CAWSELASNQPQHF. The DNA of the CDR3 is TGTGCCTGGAGTGAGTTGGCAAGCAATCAGCCCCAGCATTTT. Filled out from reference TRBV30 and TRBJ1-5, the complete variable domain reads SQTIHQWPATLVQPVGSPLSLECTVEGTSNPNLYWYRQAAGRGLQLLFYSVGIGQISSEVPQNLSASRPQDRQFILSSKKLLLSDSGFYLCAWSELASNQPQHFGDGTRLSIL.

V and J are TRBV6-5 and TRBJ2-7; TRBD1 matches 9 bases. CDR1 and CDR2 from the germline V gene are MNHEY and SVGAGI. V shed 1 base, J shed 4 bases, and the junction held 5 bases outside the gene matches. There are 15 residues in the CDR3. The CDR3 bases are TGTGCCAGCAGTTACTGGGGGACAGGGTTGTACGAGCAGTACTTC. It yields the protein CASSYWGTGLYEQYF.

CDR3 nucleotide sequence: TGTGCCAGCAGCTTAATAGGGGTTCTCTACGAGCAGTACTTC. Translated, it gives CASSLIGVLYEQYF. This chain joins TRBV7-9 and TRBJ2-7, with a weak D call TRBD1 (5 bases). V was cut by 2 bases and J by 3 bases, with 11 bases left in between. Germline loops: CDR1 SEHNR, CDR2 FQNEAQ (reference sequence). This CDR3 region has 14 residues.

The rearrangement links TRBV19 to TRBJ2-7; D is possibly TRBD1 (6 bases). V shed 1 base and J shed 0 bases, with 19 bases lying between them. From germline, CDR1 is LNHDA and CDR2 SQIVND (reference sequence). CDR3 size: 18 residues. The DNA for the CDR3 is TGTGCCAGTAGTATAGCAGCAGGGGACACCTACCTCTCCTACGAGCAGTACTTC. Its protein is CASSIAAGDTYLSYEQYF.

This clone was counted a single time. V is TRBV5-1 and J is TRBJ2-3; 7 bases line up with TRBD1. CDR3 length equals 12 residues. Losses at the gene ends were 7 bases for V and 4 bases for J; bases not matched to a gene: 3. CDR1 and CDR2 (germline): SGHRS, YFSETQ. CDR3 coding DNA: TGCGCCAGCTCCCAGGGGGCAGATACGCAGTATTTT. It encodes CASSQGADTQYF.

This chain connects TRBV2 to TRBJ2-7, with TRBD2 matching over 9 bases. CDR1 and CDR2 (germline): SNHLY, FYNNEI. This CDR3 has 17 residues. The J segment lost 1 base and the V segment lost 3 bases, leaving 10 bases of the junction unmatched. CDR3 amino acids: CASSESSGSSSSYEQYF. The CDR3 DNA is TGTGCCAGCAGTGAGAGTAGCGGGAGTTCCAGTTCCTACGAGCAGTACTTC.

The rearrangement joins TRBV2 to TRBJ1-6; 7 positions agree with TRBD1. CDR3 length: 18 amino acids. Germline values: CDR1 SNHLY, CDR2 FYNNEI. Trimming cost V 6 bases and J 6 bases; bases outside gene matches: 17. The CDR3 DNA is TGTGCCAGCAGCCTCATTAGGAGGGGGACAGCAGCTAATTCACCCCTCCACTTT. Its translation is CASSLIRRGTAANSPLHF.

As DNA, the CDR3 is TGTGCCAGCAGTCACCAATTCGGACAGGGGGCAAACTATGGCTACACCTTC. Protein: CASSHQFGQGANYGYTF. The rearrangement uses TRBV27 and TRBJ1-2, with 11 bases lining up with TRBD1. This CDR3 comprises 17 residues. The V gene's germline CDR1 is MNHEY and CDR2 SMNVEV (reference sequence). Unmatched junction bases numbered 10, after V lost 5 bases and J lost 2 bases.

The genes are TRBV5-4 and TRBJ2-2, with D unresolved. The CDR3 is made up of 13 amino acids. V was shortened by 4 bases and J by 1 base, with 5 bases between the two germline ends. Germline values: CDR1 SGHNT, CDR2 YYREEE (reference sequence). CDR3 bases: TGTGCCAGCAGCGCACAGAACACCGGGGAGCTGTTTTTT. Translation: CASSAQNTGELFF. Complete variable domain (other parts from reference TRBV5-4 and TRBJ2-2): ETGVTQSPTHLIKTRGQQVTLRCSSQSGHNTVSWYQQALGQGPQFIFQYYREEENGRGNFPPRFSGLQFPNYSSELNVNALELDDSALYLCASSAQNTGELFFGEGSRLTVL.

This rearrangement joins TRBV5-4 to TRBJ1-1; no clear D gene. The germline V and J ends were trimmed by 4 bases and 2 bases, with 15 bases remaining between them. CDR1 is SGHNT, CDR2 YYREEE, per germline (reference sequence). The CDR3 is made up of 15 amino acids. CDR3 DNA: TGTGCCAGCAGCGGGGAGGTGGGAATCAACACTGAAGCTTTCTTT. Amino acid sequence: CASSGEVGINTEAFF. Variable domain in full (rest from reference TRBV5-4 and TRBJ1-1): ETGVTQSPTHLIKTRGQQVTLRCSSQSGHNTVSWYQQALGQGPQFIFQYYREEENGRGNFPPRFSGLQFPNYSSELNVNALELDDSALYLCASSGEVGINTEAFFGQGTRLTVV.

The chain is built from TRBV30 and TRBJ2-1, with 9 bases that match TRBD1. The CDR3 has 17 amino acids. The V and J ends lost 2 bases and 9 bases, in that order; junction bases with no gene match: 17. Germline assignment: CDR1 GTSNPN and CDR2 SVGIG (reference sequence). This chain's CDR3 is CAWSPLPVGTGSGEQFF. In DNA, the CDR3 is TGTGCCTGGAGTCCACTTCCCGTAGGGACAGGGTCGGGTGAGCAGTTCTTC.

The rearrangement links TRBV15 to TRBJ1-4; D not resolved. Germline CDR1 reads LNHNV; CDR2 reads YYDKDF (reference sequence). CDR3 length: 16 residues. V was pared by 0 bases and J by 1 base, with 9 bases between. The DNA for the CDR3 is TGTGCCACCAGCAGAGATTCGGGGAGAACTAATGAAAAACTGTTTTTT. Protein: CATSRDSGRTNEKLFF.

The chain uses TRBV28 and TRBJ1-4; D is possibly TRBD1 (5 bases). This CDR3 is 15 amino acids long. V was cut by 2 bases and J by 8 bases, with 15 bases left in between. Looked up from germline, CDR1 is MDHEN and CDR2 is SYDVKM. The CDR3 region has the DNA TGTGCCAGCAGTTTAGTTCTGGGGGGAGGGGAAAAACTGTTTTTT. Residues: CASSLVLGGGEKLFF.

The CDR3 DNA reads as TGTGCCAGCAGTTTATCCTACAGTCCTGAAGCTTTCTTT. As protein: CASSLSYSPEAFF. V and J are TRBV27 and TRBJ1-1, with D hard to call. V was cut by 0 bases and J by 6 bases, with 8 bases left in between. The germline gives CDR1 MNHEY, CDR2 SMNVEV (reference sequence). This CDR3 is built from 13 residues.

This chain connects TRBV7-8 to TRBJ2-3; 11 bases agree with TRBD2. Looked up from germline, CDR1 is SGHVS and CDR2 is FQNEAQ. The V segment lost 7 bases and the J segment 6 bases; nucleotides outside the gene matches: 12. There are 16 residues in the CDR3. CDR3 in DNA: TGTGCCAGCACCCCCGGACTAGCGGGCGTATGGGATACGCAGTATTTT. Protein: CASTPGLAGVWDTQYF.

The V gene is TRBV10-1, the J gene TRBJ1-4; 9 bases agree with TRBD1. V lost 3 bases, J lost 5 bases, and 10 bases stayed unmatched. CDR3 size: 17 residues. Germline loops: CDR1 WNHNN, CDR2 SYGVQD (reference sequence). CDR3 residues: CASSEGQGIGANEKLFF. The CDR3 DNA reads as TGCGCCAGCAGTGAAGGACAGGGGATCGGCGCGAATGAAAAACTGTTTTTT.